A single sample gave rise to the 22 T cell receptor beta chains below, sequenced in a study of T cell clonality in common variable immunodeficiency. Overall study results and limits: Reportedly, TCR beta sequences from common variable immunodeficiency showed fewer deletions and N-nucleotide insertions.

No antigens are known for them. Measured with immunoSEQ multiplex PCR; TCRdb has only the in-frame clones, and not every one. The table lists some 8,200 clones. Sequenced: peripheral blood mononuclear cells. These receptors came from a human donor with common variable immunodeficiency.

Comment on this clone: The CDR3 end falls 3 residues outside the read, so it is completed with the germline J gene. The V and J genes are TRBV7-2 and TRBJ1-3; the D gene is possibly TRBD1 (6 bases). V shed 5 bases and J shed 6 bases, with 11 bases lying between them. The V gene's germline CDR1 is SGHTA and CDR2 FQGNSA. The CDR3 loop spans 13 amino acids. CDR3 DNA (partial): TGTGCCAGCAGCCGGGGACATGCAAACACC. Protein sequence: CASSRGHANT. The whole CDR3 reads CASSRGHANTIYF.

As for this clone: Coverage ceases 3 residues before the CDR3 finishes, and the germline J gene fills in the end. The V call is TRBV30, the J call TRBJ2-6; either TRBD1 or TRBD2 may supply D (5 bases each). V was pared by 4 bases and J by 0 bases, with 13 bases between. The CDR3 loop spans 16 amino acids. Germline V gives CDR1 GTSNPN, CDR2 SVGIG (reference sequence). CDR3 protein: CAWMRGFLSGANVLTF. CDR3 DNA (partial): TGTGCCTGGATGAGGGGATTTCTCTCTGGGGCCAACGTC.

About this clone itself: The read is 3 residues too short to cover the CDR3 end, so that end is filled in from the germline J gene. The rearrangement links TRBV11-2 to TRBJ2-3; D not certain. V was clipped by 2 bases and J by 0 bases, with 6 bases between them. Germline V CDR1 and CDR2: SGHAT, FQNNGV. The CDR3 totals 14 residues. CDR3: CASSLYVSTDTQYF. The CDR3 DNA, read in part, is TGTGCCAGCAGCTTATATGTTAGCACAGATACG.

To note about this clone: The CDR3 is cut off 3 residues early in the read; its end comes from the germline J gene. This chain connects TRBV19 to TRBJ2-3; 10 bases agree with TRBD2. The V gene end was trimmed by 5 bases and the J gene end by 3 bases; junction bases not matched to a gene: 5. The CDR3 runs to 15 residues. The V gene's germline CDR1 is LNHDA and CDR2 SQIVND (reference sequence). The sequenced CDR3 bases are TGTGCCAGTAGTTGGGTTAGCGGGGGGACAGATACG. This gives the protein CASSWVSGGTDT. The CDR3 in full is CASSWVSGGTDTQYF.

Comments on this clone: The sequenced fragment ends 3 residues before the CDR3 boundary, so the rest is inferred from the germline J gene. The chain joins TRBV5-1 to TRBJ2-3; D gene uncertain. Between the trimmed V and J ends, which lost 1 base and 3 bases, there was a span of 9 bases. CDR3 length: 14 residues. Germline-derived CDR1 and CDR2 are SGHRS and YFSETQ. The CDR3 is CASSLNGATDTQYF. The covered CDR3 bases are TGCGCCAGCAGCTTGAACGGTGCTACAGATACG.

About this clone: The sequence runs out 3 residues before the end of the CDR3; the remainder is reconstructed from the germline J gene. The J gene is TRBJ2-7, the V gene TRBV20-1, with D possibly TRBD1 on 5 matching bases. Germline V gives CDR1 DFQATT, CDR2 SNEGSKA (reference sequence). V was pared by 6 bases and J by 6 bases, with 15 bases between. The CDR3 totals 12 residues. The CDR3 sequence is CSARRTGFEQYF. CDR3 DNA, as far as it was read: TGCAGTGCCCGTAGAACAGGATTCGAG.

Remarks on this clone: The read stops 3 residues short of the end of the CDR3; the missing end is completed from the germline J gene. The J gene is TRBJ2-3, the V gene TRBV6-1; D not certain. Trimming stripped 4 bases from V and 0 bases from J, with 8 bases between. The CDR3 has 14 amino acids. CDR1 is MNHNS and CDR2 is SASEGT in the germline V gene. The sequenced CDR3 bases are TGTGCCAGCAGTGGCGCCCCTAGCACAGATACG. This gives the protein CASSGAPSTDT. The whole CDR3 sequence reads CASSGAPSTDTQYF.

Note on this clone: The read finishes 3 residues shy of the CDR3 end, and the germline J gene is used to complete it. The J gene is TRBJ2-1, the V gene TRBV7-7, with 13 positions matching TRBD2. The CDR3 is 15 residues long. With 6 bases clipped from V and 8 bases from J, the junction kept 7 bases outside the gene matches. CDR1 is SSHAT, CDR2 FNYEAQ, per germline (reference sequence). Partial CDR3 DNA: TGTGCCAGCAGACGACTAGCGGGAGGTCTCGATGAG. As protein: CASRRLAGGLDE. The CDR3 in its entirety is CASRRLAGGLDEQFF. The entire variable domain, with the rest obtained from reference TRBV7-7 and TRBJ2-1, is as follows: GAGVSQSPRYKVTKRGQDVTLRCDPISSHATLYWYQQALGQGPEFLTYFNYEAQPDKSGLPSDRFSAERPEGSISTLTIQRTEQRDSAMYRCASRRLAGGLDEQFFGPGTRLTVL.

Turning to this clone: Read data end 3 residues before the CDR3 end; the end is taken from the germline J gene. The chain joins TRBV20-1 to TRBJ1-4; D possibly corresponds to TRBD1 (5 bases). The CDR3 loop spans 14 amino acids. V gave up 0 bases and J gave up 6 bases, with 11 bases separating them. The germline CDR1 and CDR2 sequences are DFQATT and SNEGSKA (reference sequence). This CDR3 is CSARDPRVHEKLFF. The covered CDR3 bases are TGCAGTGCTAGAGATCCCAGGGTCCATGAAAAA.

Points on this clone: Coverage ceases 3 residues before the CDR3 finishes, and the germline J gene fills in the end. The chain has TRBV18 and TRBJ2-7; a weak D match, TRBD1 (6 bases). The V and J ends lost 1 base and 6 bases respectively, with 10 bases between them. Germline CDR1 reads KGHSH; CDR2 reads LQKENI. The CDR3 runs to 13 residues. The CDR3 protein is CASSPQQGGEQYF. The covered CDR3 bases are TGTGCCAGCTCACCACAGCAAGGGGGCGAG.

Concerning this clone itself: The read halts 3 residues ahead of the CDR3 end, with the missing end drawn from the germline J gene. The chain has TRBV7-9 and TRBJ2-7, with unresolved D. Germline values: CDR1 SEHNR, CDR2 FQNEAQ (reference sequence). The CDR3 is 12 amino acids. Trimming cost V 5 bases and J 5 bases, with 10 bases left between them. The CDR3 DNA, read in part, is TGTGCCAGCAGCACGACCCAGGACGAG. It specifies CASSTTQDE. From start to end, the CDR3 is CASSTTQDEQYF.

A note on this clone: The read stops 3 residues short of the end of the CDR3; the missing end is completed from the germline J gene. V gene TRBV5-6 combines with J gene TRBJ2-1; 7 positions match TRBD1. Germline V gene lookup returns CDR1 SGHDT and CDR2 YYEEEE. This CDR3 has 14 residues. The V gene end was trimmed by 5 bases and the J gene end by 4 bases; junction bases not matched to a gene: 6. CDR3 region: CASRNRDRYNEQFF. The CDR3 DNA, read in part, is TGTGCCAGCAGAAACCGGGACAGATACAATGAG.

Considering frequency, this clone is large (0.1 to 1%). The read falls 3 residues short of the CDR3 end, and the missing part is taken from the germline J gene. V and J are TRBV4-1 and TRBJ1-2; D call uncertain. CDR3 length equals 12 residues. In germline, CDR1 is MGHRA, CDR2 YSYEKL. The CDR3 sequence: CASSQGSGPYTF. Partial CDR3 DNA: TGCGCCAGCAGCCAAGGGTCAGGCCCC.

This clone is called medium-sized based on its frequency. The sequenced fragment ends 3 residues before the CDR3 boundary, so the rest is inferred from the germline J gene. V and J are TRBV18 and TRBJ2-5; 9 bases fit TRBD1. CDR1 is KGHSH and CDR2 is LQKENI in the germline V gene. Germline trimming cut 3 bases from V and 5 bases from J; bases unmatched to any gene: 13. The length of the CDR3 is 17 residues. The CDR3 here is CASSPSGTGLDLETQYF. CDR3 DNA, as far as it was read: TGTGCCAGCTCACCGTCCGGGACAGGGCTAGATTTGGAGACC.

As regards this clone: The read falls 3 residues short of the CDR3 end, and the missing part is taken from the germline J gene. The genes are TRBV19 and TRBJ1-3; TRBD1 might be the D (6 bases). The CDR3 consists of 13 residues. V lost 6 bases, J lost 1 base, and 7 bases lay in between. Per germline, CDR1 LNHDA and CDR2 SQIVND (reference sequence). CDR3 DNA (partial): TGTGCCAGTAGCACAGGGTCTGGAAACACC. Its protein is CASSTGSGNT. The full-length CDR3 reads as CASSTGSGNTIYF.

This clone is called medium-sized (0.01 to 0.1%) based on its frequency. The CDR3 end lies 3 residues beyond the end of the read and is filled in from the germline J gene. The genes are TRBV7-2 and TRBJ2-3, with TRBD2 matching over 11 bases. This CDR3 spans 15 amino acids. V was clipped by 5 bases and J by 2 bases; unmatched bases: 3. Germline loops: CDR1 SGHTA, CDR2 FQGNSA. The CDR3 here is CASSDSGRATDTQYF. The sequenced part of the CDR3 DNA is TGTGCCAGCAGCGATAGCGGGAGGGCCACAGATACG. The full variable domain, completed using reference TRBV7-2 and TRBJ2-3, is GAGVSQSPSNKVTEKGKDVELRCDPISGHTALYWYRQSLGQGLEFLIYFQGNSAPDKSGLPSDRFSAERTGGSVSTLTIQRTQQEDSAVYLCASSDSGRATDTQYFGPGTRLTVL.

About this clone: Coverage ceases 3 residues before the CDR3 finishes, and the germline J gene fills in the end. The chain recombines TRBV7-2 with TRBJ2-7; 12 nucleotides agree with TRBD2. The CDR3 covers 14 residues. With 5 bases clipped from V and 4 bases from J, the junction kept 3 bases outside the gene matches. Per the germline V gene, CDR1 is SGHTA and CDR2 is FQGNSA. The CDR3 sequence: CASSRTSGAYEQYF. CDR3 DNA (partial): TGTGCCAGCAGCCGGACTAGCGGGGCTTACGAG.

As to this clone: The CDR3 extends 3 residues past the end of the read, so its final part is completed from the germline J gene. This sequence joins TRBV19 and TRBJ2-2; 7 nucleotides agree with TRBD2. The ends lost 5 bases at V and 1 base at J; junction bases unmatched: 4. This CDR3 comprises 15 residues. Germline-derived CDR1 and CDR2 are LNHDA and SQIVND (reference sequence). CDR3: CASSRTGGNTGELFF. Incomplete CDR3 DNA: TGTGCCAGTAGTCGAACGGGGGGGAACACCGGGGAG.

To note about this clone: The sequenced fragment ends 3 residues before the CDR3 boundary, so the rest is inferred from the germline J gene. The chain is built from TRBV7-2 and TRBJ2-5; tentative D call: TRBD1 (6 bases). CDR3 length equals 15 residues. Deletions cut 0 bases from V and 2 bases from J, with 10 bases between. The V gene's germline CDR1 is SGHTA and CDR2 FQGNSA. The part of the CDR3 DNA that was read is TGTGCCAGCAGCTTAGCCCAGGGGTTTCAAGAGACC. Amino acid sequence: CASSLAQGFQET. In full, the CDR3 is CASSLAQGFQETQYF.

The CDR3 sequence is CASSPGAGGTYEQYF. The sequenced CDR3 bases are TGTGCCAGCAGTCCCGGGGCAGGGGGCACCTACGAG. The V and J genes are TRBV7-9 and TRBJ2-7; TRBD1 agrees at 8 bases. The observed sequence ends 3 residues before the CDR3 terminus, with the missing tail filled in from the germline J gene. V was pared by 6 bases and J by 2 bases, with 9 bases of the junction left unmatched. Germline assignment: CDR1 SEHNR and CDR2 FQNEAQ (reference sequence). This CDR3 has 15 amino acids.

The covered CDR3 bases are TGTGCCAGTAGTACTAGACCGGACAGGGGGCTGGGTGAA. Amino acids: CASSTRPDRGLGE. The full CDR3 is CASSTRPDRGLGEAFF. The V call is TRBV19, the J call TRBJ1-1, with 11 bases lining up with TRBD1. The sequence runs out 3 residues before the end of the CDR3; the remainder is reconstructed from the germline J gene. Germline assignment: CDR1 LNHDA and CDR2 SQIVND (reference sequence). Trimming removed 4 bases from V and 7 bases from J; junction bases left unmatched: 11. The CDR3 is made up of 16 amino acids.

For this clone: The CDR3 end falls 3 residues outside the read, so it is completed with the germline J gene. The J gene is TRBJ2-5, the V gene TRBV7-2; no clear D gene. The CDR3 consists of 14 residues. Trimming took 0 bases from V and 1 from J, leaving 6 bases between them. Germline V gene sequence: CDR1 SGHTA, CDR2 FQGNSA. The CDR3 is CASSLANSQETQYF. The sequenced part of the CDR3 DNA is TGTGCCAGCAGCTTAGCGAACAGCCAAGAGACC. The full variable domain, rest sourced from reference TRBV7-2 and TRBJ2-5, is GAGVSQSPSNKVTEKGKDVELRCDPISGHTALYWYRQSLGQGLEFLIYFQGNSAPDKSGLPSDRFSAERTGGSVSTLTIQRTQQEDSAVYLCASSLANSQETQYFGPGTRLLVL.